This is a list of T cell receptor beta chains from one sample in a study of OX40 agonist ivuxolimab in advanced cancers. Assay used: immunoSEQ multiplex PCR; TCRdb lists only in-frame clones, some missing. The table has more than 65,000 clones, 75% to 95% seen once. Specimen: CD4+ or CD8+ T cells sorted from blood, collected in a trial of the OX40 agonist ivuxolimab. Receptors were obtained from an adult with an advanced solid tumor such as melanoma, head and neck, liver or kidney cancer. Each CDR3 is given with its conserved first and last residue. Fields, in order: V gene, D gene, CDR3 length, clone size, J gene, CDR3 protein, CDR3 DNA. The D gene is left open where the match is weak. The size entry is marked missing in some rows and otherwise reads once, few, many or a size class.

TRBV5-5,.,13,.,TRBJ2-5,CASTPNPQETQYF,TGTGCCAGCACACCCAACCCCCAGGAGACCCAGTACTTC
TRBV5-1,TRBD1,14,.,TRBJ1-1,CASSDGQGLPEAFF,TGCGCCAGCAGCGATGGACAGGGACTACCCGAAGCTTTCTTT
TRBV30,.,13,.,TRBJ2-2,CAWSVGGTGELFF,TGTGCCTGGAGTGTCGGCGGGACCGGGGAGCTGTTTTTT
TRBV15,.,13,.,TRBJ1-2,CATSSRGRVGYTF,TGTGCCACCAGCAGCCGGGGGCGAGTTGGCTACACCTTC
TRBV6-6,TRBD2,16,.,TRBJ2-7,CASRLTSGVSSYEQYF,TGTGCCAGCAGACTAACTAGCGGGGTCAGCTCCTACGAGCAGTACTTC
TRBV30,TRBD1,14,.,TRBJ1-1,CAWRRQGRQAEAFF,TGTGCCTGGAGGAGACAGGGAAGGCAAGCGGAAGCTTTCTTT
TRBV2,.,13,.,TRBJ2-5,CASSEDLDETQYF,TGTGCCAGCAGTGAAGACCTGGATGAGACCCAGTACTTC
TRBV11-2,TRBD1,15,.,TRBJ2-7,CASSFTGQGVGEQYF,TGTGCCAGCAGCTTTACGGGACAGGGGGTCGGGGAGCAGTACTTC
TRBV5-1,TRBD1,13,.,TRBJ2-7,CASSGGQGYEQYF,TGCGCCAGCAGCGGGGGACAGGGCTACGAGCAGTACTTC
TRBV11-2,.,12,.,TRBJ2-3,CASSPTTDTQYF,TGTGCCAGCAGCCCGACCACAGATACGCAGTATTTT
TRBV2,.,15,.,TRBJ2-1,CASSDIAGPTNEQFF,TGTGCCAGCAGTGATATAGCCGGGCCGACCAATGAGCAGTTCTTC
TRBV18,TRBD1,19,.,TRBJ1-5,CASSRKGQGPNYSNQPQHF,TGTGCCAGCTCACGAAAGGGACAGGGGCCCAACTATAGCAATCAGCCCCAGCATTTT
TRBV29-1,.,12,.,TRBJ1-1,CSGEQGLAEAFF,TGCAGCGGCGAACAGGGTCTGGCTGAAGCTTTCTTT
TRBV25-1,.,13,.,TRBJ2-4,CASSTGVKNIQYF,TGTGCCAGCAGCACCGGCGTCAAAAACATTCAGTACTTC
TRBV27,.,15,.,TRBJ2-7,CASSSYSPALGEQYF,TGTGCCAGCAGTTCGTACTCCCCTGCCCTGGGCGAGCAGTACTTC
TRBV6-5,.,15,.,TRBJ2-1,CASSYSGSRRNEQFF,TGTGCCAGCAGTTACTCCGGGTCACGGCGCAATGAGCAGTTCTTC
TRBV20-1,.,11,.,TRBJ1-1,CSAKMNTEAFF,TGCAGTGCTAAGATGAACACTGAAGCTTTCTTT
TRBV4-2,.,19,.,TRBJ2-3,CASSQVITASPGGTDTQYF,TGTGCCAGCAGCCAAGTTATTACAGCGTCCCCGGGGGGCACAGATACGCAGTATTTT
TRBV30,TRBD1,14,.,TRBJ2-2,CAWSVTGVSGELFF,TGTGCCTGGAGTGTGACAGGGGTTTCCGGGGAGCTGTTTTTT
TRBV19,.,15,.,TRBJ2-2,CASSSREGNTGELFF,TGTGCCAGTAGTTCACGAGAAGGAAACACCGGGGAGCTGTTTTTT
TRBV7-6,.,13,.,TRBJ2-3,CASRATVADTQYF,TGTGCCAGCAGGGCTACGGTGGCAGATACGCAGTATTTT
TRBV11-2,.,12,.,TRBJ2-7,CASSFSTGVQYF,TGTGCCAGCAGCTTTAGCACCGGTGTGCAGTACTTC
TRBV29-1,.,13,few,TRBJ2-7,CSVAPSVYYEQYF,TGCAGCGTCGCTCCCTCTGTGTACTACGAGCAGTACTTC
TRBV6-5,.,13,.,TRBJ1-1,CASSYGAGPEAFF,TGTGCCAGCAGTTACGGCGCAGGACCTGAAGCTTTCTTT
TRBV30,.,14,.,TRBJ1-2,CAWRFGQWNYGYTF,TGTGCCTGGAGGTTTGGACAGTGGAACTATGGCTACACCTTC
TRBV4-1,TRBD1,14,.,TRBJ1-5,CASSQQGAGQPQHF,TGCGCCAGCAGCCAACAGGGGGCAGGGCAGCCCCAGCATTTT
TRBV18,.,17,.,TRBJ1-2,CASSEGAAGFYNYGYTF,TGTGCCAGCTCAGAAGGAGCGGCAGGGTTTTACAACTATGGCTACACCTTC
TRBV12-2,.,15,.,TRBJ2-7,CASHLNNTSSYEQYF,TGTGCAAGTCACCTCAACAACACCTCATCCTACGAGCAGTACTTC
TRBV5-3,TRBD1,16,once,TRBJ2-7,CARSTPKGQGSYEQYF,TGTGCCAGAAGCACCCCGAAGGGACAGGGATCCTACGAGCAGTACTTC
TRBV5-1,.,15,.,TRBJ2-1,CASSTDSTVGNEQFF,TGCGCCAGCAGCACCGACAGTACTGTCGGCAATGAGCAGTTCTTC
TRBV30,TRBD1,14,.,TRBJ1-6,CAWSVGTGNSPLHF,TGTGCCTGGAGTGTAGGGACAGGGAATTCACCCCTCCACTTT
TRBV11-2,.,13,.,TRBJ1-2,CASSPGHTYGYTF,TGTGCCAGCAGCCCGGGACATACTTATGGCTACACCTTC
TRBV5-6,TRBD1,16,.,TRBJ1-2,CASSLADRGRLEGYTF,TGTGCCAGCAGCTTGGCCGACAGGGGGCGGCTTGAAGGCTACACCTTC
TRBV6-6,.,12,.,TRBJ2-1,CASTATPPEQFF,TGTGCCAGCACCGCGACTCCTCCTGAGCAGTTCTTC
TRBV28,TRBD1,15,.,TRBJ2-7,CASSVYPGQGDEQYF,TGTGCCAGCAGTGTATACCCGGGACAGGGGGACGAGCAGTACTTC
TRBV7-6,TRBD1,14,.,TRBJ1-1,CASSAGQLNTEAFF,TGTGCCAGCAGCGCGGGACAGCTGAACACTGAAGCTTTCTTT
TRBV18,TRBD1,18,.,TRBJ1-2,CASSPRTGDPNFHYGYTF,TGTGCCAGCTCACCACGGACAGGAGACCCGAATTTTCACTATGGCTACACCTTC
TRBV5-1,TRBD1,13,.,TRBJ1-3,CASSEGQGFSIYF,TGCGCCAGCAGCGAGGGACAGGGCTTTTCCATATATTTT
TRBV11-2,TRBD2,15,.,TRBJ2-7,CASSLADGLVYEQYF,TGTGCCAGCAGCTTAGCGGACGGACTAGTCTACGAGCAGTACTTC
TRBV9,TRBD2,17,.,TRBJ2-2,CASSYPGLAGGPGELFF,TGTGCCAGCAGCTATCCGGGACTAGCGGGGGGGCCCGGGGAGCTGTTTTTT